The clone carrying this T cell receptor beta chain has ten or more counts. The entry originates in a study of T cells in Graves' hyperthyroidism and ophthalmopathy. Trimming took off 3 bases at V and 8 bases at J, with 5 bases between the two ends. CDR3 length: 11 amino acids. Per germline, CDR1 MDHEN and CDR2 SYDVKM. It was RNA transcripts that yielded the amplified TCR beta CDR3 regions. A first-round RT-PCR of the TCR CDR3 used the HTBI primer set. Each CDR3 protein is one row after TCRdb ran MiXCR on the multiplex PCR reads. Of 500,000 to 800,000 distinct CDR3 sequences in the sample, roughly 15% were seen once.

The clonotype was recovered from a woman in her forties or fifties with Graves' ophthalmopathy. The genes are TRBV28 and TRBJ2-1; D not resolved. The source material was blood. The DNA for the CDR3 is TGTGCCAGCAGTTTTGCTCATGAGCAGTTCTTC. Protein sequence: CASSFAHEQFF.